Listed below are T cell receptor beta chains from one sample, sequenced in a study of CD8 T cells in ankylosing spondylitis. TCRdb processed the 5' RACE reads anew with MiXCR; each CDR3 protein has one entry. The table has about 90,000 distinct CDR3 sequences, around 26% seen once. Input material: blood, either unsorted or a sorted T cell fraction (not recorded which). The receptors stem from a male donor with ankylosing spondylitis or in good health (not recorded which). CDR3s include the opening cysteine and the closing phenylalanine or tryptophan. Fields, in order: J gene, clone size, D gene, V gene, CDR3 protein, CDR3 DNA. D genes are given only for firm matches. Some rows have no size entry. The others give once, few or many, or a class for an expanded clone.

>TRBJ2-2|.|TRBD1|TRBV20-1
CSARGFHTGAGGELFF
TGCAGTGCTAGGGGCTTCCACACAGGGGCGGGCGGGGAGCTGTTTTTT
>TRBJ2-5|few|TRBD1|TRBV7-2
CASSFSRGLGQETQYF
TGTGCCAGCAGCTTTAGCAGGGGGCTTGGTCAAGAGACCCAGTACTTC
>TRBJ1-5|.|TRBD1|TRBV10-3
CAISEGQGANQPQHF
TGTGCCATCAGTGAGGGACAGGGCGCAAATCAGCCCCAGCATTTT
>TRBJ1-1|.|.|TRBV5-1
CASSHLTRNTEAFF
TGCGCCAGCAGCCACCTTACCAGGAACACTGAAGCTTTCTTT
>TRBJ2-5|.|.|TRBV19
CASARGRGVQETQYF
TGTGCCAGTGCTCGTGGGCGGGGCGTTCAGGAGACCCAGTACTTC
>TRBJ1-1|.|TRBD1|TRBV4-1
CASSQVTGTVNTEAFF
TGCGCCAGCAGCCAAGTCACCGGGACAGTGAACACTGAAGCTTTCTTT
>TRBJ2-7|.|TRBD1|TRBV7-2
CASSRRDRTLTYEQYF
TGTGCCAGCAGCCGACGGGACAGAACATTAACCTACGAGCAGTACTTC
>TRBJ2-5|.|TRBD2|TRBV20-1
CSARAGGPGKTQYF
TGCAGTGCTCGGGCGGGAGGGCCTGGAAAGACCCAGTACTTC
>TRBJ1-5|.|.|TRBV3-1
CASSQGQDGGIHQPQHF
TGTGCCAGCAGCCAAGGTCAGGATGGGGGGATACATCAGCCCCAGCATTTT
>TRBJ2-1|.|.|TRBV20-1
CSAGWGQWSSYNEQFF
TGCAGTGCTGGGTGGGGCCAGTGGAGCTCCTACAATGAGCAGTTCTTC
>TRBJ2-3|few|TRBD1|TRBV5-5
CASSLQGAKYDTQYF
TGTGCCAGCAGCTTGCAGGGGGCGAAATATGATACGCAGTATTTT
>TRBJ2-4|few|.|TRBV5-6
CASSLIGGAKNIQYF
TGTGCCAGCAGCTTAATAGGGGGAGCCAAAAACATTCAGTACTTC
>TRBJ2-2|once|.|TRBV7-6
CASSQIDWDPKIGNTGELFF
TGTGCCAGCAGCCAAATAGACTGGGACCCAAAGATTGGGAACACCGGGGAGCTGTTTTTT
>TRBJ2-5|few|.|TRBV11-2
CASSPNQRQETQYF
TGTGCCAGCAGCCCCAACCAGCGGCAAGAGACCCAGTACTTC
>TRBJ1-5|few|.|TRBV7-9
CASSWGEQPQHF
TGTGCCAGCAGCTGGGGGGAGCAGCCCCAGCATTTT
>TRBJ2-3|few|TRBD2|TRBV20-1
CSARDGASGRRDTQYF
TGCAGTGCTAGAGATGGGGCTAGCGGGAGAAGAGATACGCAGTATTTT
>TRBJ1-3|.|.|TRBV5-1
CASSLGQTGNTIYF
TGCGCCAGCAGCTTGGGGCAGACTGGAAACACCATATATTTT
>TRBJ1-2|few|.|TRBV20-1
CSARRRGGFYGYTF
TGCAGTGCTAGAAGGAGGGGGGGGTTCTATGGCTACACCTTC
>TRBJ2-1|few|.|TRBV9
CASSQSSRANEQFF
TGTGCCAGCAGTCAATCTAGCAGAGCCAATGAGCAGTTCTTC
>TRBJ1-5|.|.|TRBV7-8
CASSPPGTGNQPQHF
TGTGCCAGCAGCCCCCCTGGGACGGGAAATCAGCCCCAGCATTTT
>TRBJ1-2|many|TRBD1|TRBV29-1
CSVEGTGGVDGYTF
TGCAGCGTTGAAGGGACAGGGGGAGTGGATGGCTACACCTTC
>TRBJ1-5|.|.|TRBV20-1
CSARARGGVINQPQHF
TGCAGTGCTAGAGCTAGGGGGGGCGTAATCAATCAGCCCCAGCATTTT
>TRBJ2-7|few|TRBD2|TRBV10-3
CAISAPGLEYEQYF
TGTGCCATCAGCGCTCCGGGACTAGAATACGAGCAGTACTTC
>TRBJ2-5|many|TRBD2|TRBV5-5
CASSLAGKETQYF
TGTGCCAGCTCGCTAGCGGGGAAAGAGACCCAGTACTTC
>TRBJ2-5|few|TRBD2|TRBV7-9
CASSFSVAGIREETQYF
TGTGCCAGCAGCTTCAGTGTAGCGGGAATACGGGAAGAGACCCAGTACTTC
>TRBJ2-3|few|TRBD2|TRBV11-2
CASSFEAGALADTQYF
TGTGCCAGCAGCTTCGAAGCGGGAGCCCTCGCAGATACGCAGTATTTT
>TRBJ2-7|.|TRBD1|TRBV5-1
CASSLWDRDYEQYF
TGCGCCAGCAGCCTATGGGACAGAGACTACGAGCAGTACTTC
>TRBJ1-5|.|.|TRBV9
CASSATTAEEPQHF
TGTGCCAGCAGCGCGACCACCGCGGAGGAGCCCCAGCATTTT
>TRBJ1-4|.|.|TRBV7-7
CASSPGREANEKLFF
TGTGCTAGCAGCCCCGGCAGGGAAGCTAATGAAAAACTGTTTTTT
>TRBJ2-1|.|.|TRBV11-2
CASSLIAISQASSYNEQFF
TGTGCCAGCAGCTTAATTGCAATCAGCCAGGCTAGCTCCTACAATGAGCAGTTCTTC
>TRBJ2-2|few|.|TRBV18
CASSPPPHTGELFF
TGTGCCAGCTCACCACCGCCCCACACCGGGGAGCTGTTTTTT
>TRBJ2-7|.|TRBD1|TRBV28
CASSPLWPIRQGSRDYEQYF
TGTGCCAGCAGTCCACTATGGCCCATCAGACAGGGGTCGAGGGACTACGAGCAGTACTTC
>TRBJ2-1|.|.|TRBV5-1
CASSLPWSSYNEQFF
TGCGCCAGCAGCTTGCCTTGGAGCTCCTACAATGAGCAGTTCTTC
>TRBJ2-1|.|.|TRBV5-1
CASSLDGSDNEQFF
TGCGCCAGCAGCTTGGACGGGAGCGACAATGAGCAGTTCTTC
>TRBJ1-1|.|TRBD1|TRBV20-1
CSALRTGDTEAFF
TGCAGTGCTCTACGGACAGGGGACACTGAAGCTTTCTTT
>TRBJ2-3|few|.|TRBV7-3
CASSLTGGRDTQYF
TGTGCCAGCAGCTTAACCGGGGGCAGAGATACGCAGTATTTT
>TRBJ2-5|.|.|TRBV12-3/TRBV12-4
CASKTSGGQETQYF
TGTGCCAGCAAGACCTCAGGCGGGCAAGAGACCCAGTACTTC
>TRBJ1-1|.|.|TRBV4-1
CASSPGPGVNTEAFF
TGCGCCAGCAGTCCGGGGCCGGGGGTCAACACTGAAGCTTTCTTT
>TRBJ2-1|few|.|TRBV5-1
CASSLEAGGWNEQFF
TGCGCCAGCAGCTTGGAAGCAGGTGGTTGGAATGAGCAGTTCTTC
>TRBJ1-1|.|.|TRBV3-1
CASSQDHLERTEAFF
TGTGCCAGCAGCCAAGATCATCTTGAGCGGACTGAAGCTTTCTTT
>TRBJ1-5|.|.|TRBV30
CACTGALGSNQPQHF
TGTGCCTGTACCGGAGCCTTGGGGAGCAATCAGCCCCAGCATTTT
>TRBJ1-5|.|.|TRBV19
CASSIGEHQPQHF
TGTGCCAGTAGTATAGGGGAACATCAGCCCCAGCATTTT
>TRBJ2-5|.|.|TRBV10-3
CAIVGTRDERLSLGETQYF
TGTGCCATCGTGGGGACCAGGGATGAACGGTTATCATTGGGAGAGACCCAGTACTTC
>TRBJ2-7|.|TRBD1|TRBV5-1
CASSLDGTGAYEQYF
TGCGCCAGCAGCTTGGATGGGACAGGGGCCTACGAGCAGTACTTC
>TRBJ2-6|few|TRBD2|TRBV10-3
CAISAGGDGANVLTF
TGTGCCATCAGCGCGGGGGGAGATGGGGCCAACGTCCTGACTTTC
>TRBJ2-5|few|.|TRBV7-3
CASSLTGGDQETQYF
TGTGCCAGCAGCTTAACGGGCGGGGACCAAGAGACCCAGTACTTC
>TRBJ2-1|.|TRBD2|TRBV7-2
CASTGRFSGPHYNEQFF
TGTGCCAGCACGGGGAGGTTTAGCGGGCCGCATTACAATGAGCAGTTCTTC
>TRBJ1-5|few|.|TRBV7-2
CASSTTGRDNQPQHF
TGTGCCAGCAGCACGACAGGTCGTGACAATCAGCCCCAGCATTTT
>TRBJ2-1|.|TRBD2|TRBV7-3
CASSLSGGRRANEQFF
TGTGCCAGCAGCTTAAGCGGCGGGAGAAGGGCCAATGAGCAGTTCTTC
>TRBJ1-1|.|.|TRBV29-1
CSVRGGDVTEAFF
TGCAGCGTTCGCGGGGGGGACGTCACTGAAGCTTTCTTT
>TRBJ2-1|.|.|TRBV19
CASSYGWAGQFF
TGTGCCAGTAGTTATGGGTGGGCTGGGCAGTTCTTC
>TRBJ1-1|many|.|TRBV19
CASSIGWGVNTEAFF
TGTGCCAGTAGTATAGGTTGGGGAGTGAACACTGAAGCTTTCTTT